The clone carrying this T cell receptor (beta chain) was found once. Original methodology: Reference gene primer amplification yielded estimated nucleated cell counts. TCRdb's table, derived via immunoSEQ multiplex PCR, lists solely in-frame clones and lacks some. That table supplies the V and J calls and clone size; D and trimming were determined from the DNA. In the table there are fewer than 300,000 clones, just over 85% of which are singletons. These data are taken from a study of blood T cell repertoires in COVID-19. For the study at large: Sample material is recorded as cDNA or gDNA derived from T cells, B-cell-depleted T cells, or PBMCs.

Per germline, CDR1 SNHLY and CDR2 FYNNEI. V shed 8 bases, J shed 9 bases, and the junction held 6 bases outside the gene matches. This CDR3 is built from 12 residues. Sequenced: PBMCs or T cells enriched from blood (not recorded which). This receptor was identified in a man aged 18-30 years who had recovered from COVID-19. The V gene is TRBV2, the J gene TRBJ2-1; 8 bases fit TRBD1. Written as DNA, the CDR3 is TGTGCCAGCCGAACAGGGGGAGCTGAGCAGTTCTTC. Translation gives CASRTGGAEQFF.